The T cell receptor beta chain under discussion was sequenced for a study of spatial heterogeneity in lung cancer (dated by TCRdb to between 2018 and 2021). Regarding the research as a whole: Beta-chain transcripts were consistently detected in greater numbers than alpha-chain transcripts, which likely reflected higher beta-chain transcript abundance. In the raw uncorrected reads, each unique combination of TCR and UMI appeared more than ten times on average. The study quantitatively compared TCR alpha and beta repertoires across multiple tumor regions, matched nontumor lung and blood in non-small cell lung cancer. The study linked features of the TCR repertoire to counts of nonsynonymous mutations, which were determined by whole-exome sequencing of tumor tissue. Both alpha and beta chains were TCR-sequenced in samples taken at surgery, namely 220 tumor regions, roughly 64 matched nontumor lung samples and 50 to 60 PBMC samples.

Libraries came from 5' RACE. For sequencing, a NextSeq 500 was employed. The TCR library protocol attached a unique molecular identifier to each TCR cDNA molecule to allow correction of PCR and sequencing errors. The published analysis was carried out like this. TCR identification, UMI-based error correction and CDR3 extraction were all carried out with Decombinator tools. Expanded TCRs were defined as those above a frequency of 2 per 1,000, corresponding to the top 1% of the tumor frequency distribution. Each repertoire was subsampled 100 times to 5,000 TCRs, after which Renyi diversity was computed with the R vegan package. To build CDR3 similarity networks, amino acid triplet string-kernel similarity was used, and CDR3s were connected when their pairwise similarity was above 0.82. In TCRdb, the public reads were trimmed at Q25 with fastp and aligned with MiXCR, with productive beta chains retained. Rows with a matching CDR3 protein are joined into one entry that keeps the most common DNA and genes. TCRdb's processing, not the authors' own work, is the source of the V and J calls. For this sample there are about 92,000 distinct CDR3 sequences; roughly 12% appear just once. The leading ten clones occupy just over 40% of the sample.

This specimen's time point label, per the study, means: sample taken at primary tumor resection. Samples were obtained from approximately 77 patients with early-stage, untreated non-small cell lung cancer from the lung TRACERx cohort. Without any cell sorting, TCR sequencing was performed on whole RNA extracted either from tumor and nontumor lung tissue or from cryopreserved PBMC samples. Only patients for whom sufficient RNA was available from at least two tumor regions were selected for TCR sequencing. The V and J ends are trimmed by 3 bases and 0 bases, leaving 20 bases between them. Including cysteine and phenylalanine, the CDR3 has 17 amino acids. Just CDR3 DNA is preserved here, 51 bases in frame from base 1. CDR1 SQVTM and CDR2 ANQGSEA are derived from the germline V gene. This clonotype was observed a handful of times. The clone's antigen remains unknown. Per-base qualities were not stored, and no clone one base away is much larger.

The paper's findings and limits, for the study overall: Additional single-cell paired TCR alpha and beta sequencing was considered necessary to confirm, at a functional level, the hypothesis that regional TCRs recognize regional mutations. Ubiquitous expanded tumor TCRs showed up in blood more often at tumor resection than at routine follow-up.

This clonotype was obtained from a male donor with early-stage non-small cell lung cancer. This material consisted of PBMCs, taken at surgery. The chain is made from TRBV29-1 and TRBJ2-5; TRBD1 is possibly the D segment (6 matching bases). The DNA sequence is as follows: TGCAGCGTTGACGGAACCAGGGGAGAAGGTGACCAAGAGACCCAGTACTTC. It encodes CSVDGTRGEGDQETQYF.